The 19 T cell receptor beta chains below come from one sample, sequenced in a study of early T cells in non-severe SARS-CoV-2 infection. TCRdb reprocessed the 5' RACE reads via MiXCR and lists one record per CDR3 protein. The table lists about 77,000 distinct CDR3 sequences, about a sixth of them singletons. The specimen sequenced was whole blood. These receptors were obtained from an adult who was a healthcare worker with PCR-confirmed SARS-CoV-2 infection or an uninfected control (not recorded which).

CDR3 residues: CASSLLGWKAFF. CDR3 coding DNA: TGTGCCAGCAGCTTATTGGGCTGGAAAGCTTTCTTT. The V and J genes are TRBV11-3 and TRBJ1-1; no definite D call. Trimming cost V 2 bases and J 9 bases, with 10 bases left between them. Germline V gene lookup returns CDR1 SGHNT and CDR2 YENEEA. The CDR3 contains 12 residues.

The J gene is TRBJ2-1, the V gene TRBV29-1; 10 bases map to TRBD2. With 7 bases clipped from V and 8 bases from J, the junction kept 14 bases outside the gene matches. Germline values: CDR1 SQVTM, CDR2 ANQGSEA. The CDR3 loop spans 15 amino acids. CDR3 DNA sequence: TGCAGCGCATCGGGACGTCCAGCGGGAGGGGATGAGCAGTTCTTC. Translated: CSASGRPAGGDEQFF.

There are many counts of this clonotype. The V call is TRBV5-1, the J call TRBJ2-3; D not resolved. Germline CDR1 reads SGHRS; CDR2 reads YFSETQ. This CDR3 has 12 residues. The V gene lost 4 bases and the J gene lost 2 bases, with 5 bases spanning the gap. In nucleotides, the CDR3 is TGCGCCAGCAGCCCCACCACAGATACGCAGTATTTT. Translation gives CASSPTTDTQYF. Using reference TRBV5-1 and TRBJ2-3 for the parts outside the CDR3, the full variable domain is KAGVTQTPRYLIKTRGQQVTLSCSPISGHRSVSWYQQTPGQGLQFLFEYFSETQRNKGNFPGRFSGRQFSNSRSEMNVSTLELGDSALYLCASSPTTDTQYFGPGTRLTVL.

This clonotype was seen more than once but under ten times. The rearrangement uses TRBV20-1 and TRBJ2-1; possibly TRBD2 for D (5 bases). The CDR3 totals 10 residues. Germline assignment: CDR1 DFQATT and CDR2 SNEGSKA (reference sequence). V gave up 5 bases and J gave up 9 bases, with 8 bases separating them. CDR3 residues: CSARRAEQFF. The DNA of the CDR3 is TGCAGTGCTCGGCGGGCTGAGCAGTTCTTC.

This clonotype has more than one count but fewer than ten. This sequence joins TRBV18 and TRBJ1-6, with D hard to call. The germline V gene encodes CDR1 KGHSH and CDR2 LQKENI. The CDR3 has 14 amino acids. V dropped 6 bases and J dropped 7 bases, with 13 bases sitting between them. CDR3 DNA: TGTGCCAGCTCCCCGGATCCGGGGAATTCACCCCTCCACTTT. Encoded protein: CASSPDPGNSPLHF. Full variable domain (outside the CDR3, taken from reference TRBV18 and TRBJ1-6): NAGVMQNPRHLVRRRGQEARLRCSPMKGHSHVYWYRQLPEEGLKFMVYLQKENIIDESGMPKERFSAEFPKEGPSILRIQQVVRGDSAAYFCASSPDPGNSPLHFGNGTRLTVT.

This clonotype was seen only a few times. The genes are TRBV29-1 and TRBJ2-1; D is undetermined. This CDR3 has 12 amino acids. The V gene's germline CDR1 is SQVTM and CDR2 ANQGSEA. Trimming pared 1 base from V and 9 bases from J, leaving 10 bases between. The CDR3 coding sequence is TGCAGCGTTGAAGCGACTGTGTCTGAGCAGTTCTTC. Residues: CSVEATVSEQFF.

The table lists this clonotype with a few counts. The chain joins TRBV4-2 to TRBJ1-1, with unresolved D. Germline values: CDR1 LGHNA, CDR2 YNFKEQ. V was shortened by 0 bases and J by 2 bases, with 10 bases between the two germline ends. This CDR3 contains 15 residues. In DNA, the CDR3 is TGTGCCAGCAGCCAAGATTTCGGGCCCAACACTGAAGCTTTCTTT. This translates into CASSQDFGPNTEAFF.

The V gene is TRBV7-2, the J gene TRBJ1-2; a weak D match, TRBD1 (5 bases). Germline V lookup: CDR1 SGHTA, CDR2 FQGNSA. V was shortened by 5 bases and J by 4 bases, with 14 bases between the two germline ends. CDR3 length: 14 amino acids. CDR3 in amino acids: CASSIHGTSYGYTF. Here the CDR3 DNA reads TGTGCCAGCAGCATACACGGGACCTCCTATGGCTACACCTTC.

The chain links TRBV20-1 to TRBJ2-1, with D uncertain. V shed 3 bases and J shed 7 bases, with 10 bases lying between them. The length of the CDR3 is 12 residues. CDR1 DFQATT and CDR2 SNEGSKA come from the germline V gene (reference sequence). The CDR3: CSASGLGNEQFF. DNA for the CDR3: TGCAGTGCTAGTGGCCTAGGAAATGAGCAGTTCTTC.

This clonotype has more than one count but fewer than ten. The chain links TRBV10-3 to TRBJ2-7; 8 nucleotides agree with TRBD2. V shed 7 bases and J 4 bases; nucleotides not matched to a gene: 6. The CDR3 is 13 amino acids. The V gene's germline CDR1 is ENHRY and CDR2 SYGVKD. For the CDR3, the DNA is TGTGCCATCACGGGAACTAGCGGTTACGAGCAGTACTTC. It yields the protein CAITGTSGYEQYF.

This clonotype was counted between two and nine times. The gene calls are TRBV11-2 and TRBJ2-5, with D unresolved. V dropped 1 base and J dropped 5 bases, with 8 bases sitting between them. The CDR3 totals 13 residues. Germline loops: CDR1 SGHAT, CDR2 FQNNGV. The chain's CDR3 is CASSLGPQETQYF. The CDR3 DNA follows: TGTGCCAGCAGCTTAGGTCCTCAGGAGACCCAGTACTTC.

This rearrangement joins TRBV5-4 to TRBJ2-7; 10 bases line up with TRBD2. Germline V gene data show CDR1 as SGHNT and CDR2 as YYREEE (reference sequence). The CDR3 length is 16 residues. J gave up 2 bases and V 4 bases, and 9 bases lay outside the gene matches. The CDR3 region is CASSHGVAGGTYEQYF. CDR3 nucleotide sequence: TGTGCCAGCAGCCACGGGGTAGCGGGAGGAACCTACGAGCAGTACTTC.

This chain joins TRBV20-1 and TRBJ2-5; perhaps TRBD1 as D (5 bases). Trimming removed 0 bases at V and 3 bases at J, with 14 bases between. CDR3 length: 15 amino acids. Per the germline V gene, CDR1 is DFQATT and CDR2 is SNEGSKA (reference sequence). The CDR3 sequence is CSARDGRAFKETQYF. The CDR3 coding sequence is TGCAGTGCTAGAGATGGCAGGGCCTTTAAAGAGACCCAGTACTTC.

Note on this clonotype: Just one base apart from a much larger clone, this may be a read error. The chain employs TRBV6-5 and TRBJ2-3; D is tentatively TRBD1 or TRBD2 (5 bases each). The CDR3 runs 17 residues. CDR1 and CDR2 from the germline V gene are MNHEY and SVGAGI. DNA for the CDR3: TGTGCCAGCAGTTACGGCTCCGGGGCGGTTAGCACAGATACGCGGTATTTT. Translated, it gives CASSYGSGAVSTDTRYF.

This clonotype was counted only a few times. The gene calls are TRBV5-4 and TRBJ2-2, with D possibly TRBD1 on 5 matching bases. This CDR3 is built from 15 residues. With 4 bases removed from V and 4 bases from J, the gap between germline ends came to 14 bases. Looked up from germline, CDR1 is SGHNT and CDR2 is YYREEE (reference sequence). This CDR3 reads CASSGRGTSTGELFF. In nucleotides, the CDR3 is TGTGCCAGCAGCGGAAGGGGCACCAGCACCGGGGAGCTGTTTTTT.

The rearrangement uses TRBV27 and TRBJ2-7, with D possibly being TRBD2 (7 bases). Germline V gene lookup returns CDR1 MNHEY and CDR2 SMNVEV (reference sequence). Trimming removed 3 bases from V and 2 bases from J, with 14 bases in between. This CDR3 contains 15 residues. CDR3 nucleotide sequence: TGTGCCAGCAGTTTCAGGGAGGGGGGACCCTACGAGCAGTACTTC. This encodes CASSFREGGPYEQYF.

This clonotype came up a few times. V gene TRBV3-1 combines with J gene TRBJ2-2, with 12 bases fitting TRBD2. Trimming cost V 0 bases and J 0 bases; bases outside gene matches: 5. CDR3 length equals 19 residues. The germline V gene encodes CDR1 LGHDT and CDR2 YNNKEL (reference sequence). CDR3 bases: TGTGCCAGCAGCCAAGAAGGACTAGCGGGGCGAACGAACACCGGGGAGCTGTTTTTT. As protein: CASSQEGLAGRTNTGELFF. Using reference TRBV3-1 and TRBJ2-2 for the parts outside the CDR3, the full variable domain is DTAVSQTPKYLVTQMGNDKSIKCEQNLGHDTMYWYKQDSKKFLKIMFSYNNKELIINETVPNRFSPKSPDKAHLNLHINSLELGDSAVYFCASSQEGLAGRTNTGELFFGEGSRLTVL.

This clonotype has at least ten counts. V and J are TRBV14 and TRBJ2-7; the match to TRBD2 covers 9 bases. The CDR3 is 17 amino acids. Germline CDR1 and CDR2: SGHDN and FVKESK. J gave up 2 bases and V 0 bases, and 8 bases lay outside the gene matches. As DNA, the CDR3 is TGTGCCAGCAGCCAAGATATCCTACTAGCGGGTCCCTACGAGCAGTACTTC. It is translated as CASSQDILLAGPYEQYF.

This clonotype was detected a few times. The chain carries TRBV20-1 and TRBJ1-1, with D unresolved. V was cut by 0 bases and J by 1 base, with 15 bases left in between. The germline V gene has CDR1 DFQATT and CDR2 SNEGSKA (reference sequence). CDR3 length equals 16 residues. The CDR3 DNA follows: TGCAGTGCTAGAGATTGGGTGATGGTAGCGAACACTGAAGCTTTCTTT. The encoded protein is CSARDWVMVANTEAFF.